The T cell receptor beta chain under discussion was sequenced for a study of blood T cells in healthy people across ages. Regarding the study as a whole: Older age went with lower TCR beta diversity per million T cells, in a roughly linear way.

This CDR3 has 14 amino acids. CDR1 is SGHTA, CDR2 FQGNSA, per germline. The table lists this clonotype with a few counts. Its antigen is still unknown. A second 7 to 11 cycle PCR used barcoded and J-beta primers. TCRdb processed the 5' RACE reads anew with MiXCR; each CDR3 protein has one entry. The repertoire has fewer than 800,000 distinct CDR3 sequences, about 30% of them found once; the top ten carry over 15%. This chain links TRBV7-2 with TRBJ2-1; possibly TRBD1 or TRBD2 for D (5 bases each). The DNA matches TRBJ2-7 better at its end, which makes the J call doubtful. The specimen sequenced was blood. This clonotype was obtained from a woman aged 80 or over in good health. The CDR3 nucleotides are TGTGCCAGCAGCTTTTCTCCGGGGCTAAATGAGCAGTACTTC. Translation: CASSFSPGLNEQYF.